This T cell receptor (beta chain) was found in a study of cytomegalovirus exposure and HLA in healthy donors. Findings and caveats of the study: Serostatus for CMV was the only available immune exposure information.

The PCR made use of 60 Vbeta and 13 Jbeta primers. Libraries were prepared by immunoSEQ multiplex PCR; TCRdb keeps only in-frame clonotypes and omits some of them. This repertoire shows about 190,000 clones, approximately 75% found once; its top ten account for about 4.4%. This cohort consisted of healthy bone marrow donors. To note about this clone: Antigen: not known.

This CDR3 region has 13 residues. CDR1 is SGDLS and CDR2 is YYNGEE in the germline V gene. V was pared by 0 bases and J by 3 bases, with 7 bases between. The sample was PBMCs. V and J are TRBV9 and TRBJ2-7; D remains ambiguous. The receptor was derived from a man between 25 and 39 years old in good health and CMV-seropositive. The CDR3: CASSVAANYEQYF. CDR3 in DNA: TGTGCCAGCAGCGTAGCTGCTAACTACGAGCAGTACTTC. The entire variable domain, with the rest obtained from reference TRBV9 and TRBJ2-7, is as follows: DSGVTQTPKHLITATGQRVTLRCSPRSGDLSVYWYQQSLDQGLQFLIQYYNGEERAKGNILERFSAQQFPDLHSELNLSSLELGDSALYFCASSVAANYEQYFGPGTRLTVT.